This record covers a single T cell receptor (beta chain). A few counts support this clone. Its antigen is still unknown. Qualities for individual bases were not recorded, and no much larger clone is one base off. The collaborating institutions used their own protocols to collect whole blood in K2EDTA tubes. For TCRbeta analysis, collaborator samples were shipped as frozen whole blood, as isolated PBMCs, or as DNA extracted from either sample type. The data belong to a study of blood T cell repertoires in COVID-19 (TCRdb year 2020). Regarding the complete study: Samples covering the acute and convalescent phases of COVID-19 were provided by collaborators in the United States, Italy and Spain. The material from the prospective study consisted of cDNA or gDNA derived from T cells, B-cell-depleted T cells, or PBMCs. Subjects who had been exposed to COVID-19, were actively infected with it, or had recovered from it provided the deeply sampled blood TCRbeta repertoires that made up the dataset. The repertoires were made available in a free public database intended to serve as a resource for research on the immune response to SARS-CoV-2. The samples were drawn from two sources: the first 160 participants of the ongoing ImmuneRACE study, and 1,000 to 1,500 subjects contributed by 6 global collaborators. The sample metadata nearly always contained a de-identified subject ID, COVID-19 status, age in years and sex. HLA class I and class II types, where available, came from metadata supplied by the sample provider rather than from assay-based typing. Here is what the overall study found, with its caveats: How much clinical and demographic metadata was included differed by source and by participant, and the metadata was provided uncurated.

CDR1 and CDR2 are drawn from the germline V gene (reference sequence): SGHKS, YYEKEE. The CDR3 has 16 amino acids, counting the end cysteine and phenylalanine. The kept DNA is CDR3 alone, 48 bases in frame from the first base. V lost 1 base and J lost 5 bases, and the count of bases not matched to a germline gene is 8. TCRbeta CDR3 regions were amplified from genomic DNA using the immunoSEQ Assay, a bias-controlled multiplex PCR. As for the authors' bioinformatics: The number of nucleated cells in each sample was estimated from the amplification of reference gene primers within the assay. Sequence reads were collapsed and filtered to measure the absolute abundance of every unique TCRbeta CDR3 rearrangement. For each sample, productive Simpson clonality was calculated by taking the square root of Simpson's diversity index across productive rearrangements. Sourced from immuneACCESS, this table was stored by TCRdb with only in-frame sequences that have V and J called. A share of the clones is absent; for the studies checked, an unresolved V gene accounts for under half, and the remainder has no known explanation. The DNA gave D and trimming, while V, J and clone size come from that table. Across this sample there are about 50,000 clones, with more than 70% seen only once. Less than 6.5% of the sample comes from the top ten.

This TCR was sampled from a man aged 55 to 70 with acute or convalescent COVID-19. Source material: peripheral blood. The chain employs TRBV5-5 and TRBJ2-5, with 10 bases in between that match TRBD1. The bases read TGTGCCAGCAGCTTGCGGACAGGGGGTAAGGGGGAGACCCAGTACTTC. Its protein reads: CASSLRTGGKGETQYF. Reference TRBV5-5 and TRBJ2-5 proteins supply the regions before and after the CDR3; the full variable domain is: DAGVTQSPTHLIKTRGQQVTLRCSPISGHKSVSWYQQVLGQGPQFIFQYYEKEERGRGNFPDRFSARQFPNYSSELNVNALLLGDSALYLCASSLRTGGKGETQYFGPGTRLLVL.